What follows describes a single T cell receptor beta chain. Its target antigen remains unknown. Per-nucleotide qualities are absent, and no much larger clonotype sits a single base away. These data belong to a study of response to subunit inactivated influenza vaccine (dated by TCRdb to the late 2010s). At the level of the whole study: Deep quantitative profiling of the T cell receptor repertoire was used in the study to follow responses to a trivalent subunit inactivated influenza vaccine. Beyond this particular receptor, the publication reports: According to the authors, only a limited number of new T cells may be recruited by each seasonal influenza vaccination.

Libraries were prepared through RT-PCR. The sequencer was an Illumina HiSeq 2500. Using fastp trimming at Q25 and MiXCR clonotype assembly, TCRdb reanalyzed the public sequencing data and kept in-frame beta chains. Rows with one shared CDR3 protein collapse into an entry with the most common genes and DNA. Across this sample there are about 180,000 distinct CDR3 sequences, with about 9% seen only once. 11% of the sample is held by the ten biggest clonotypes. Relative to germline, V is missing 8 bases and J is missing 2 bases, with 19 bases of the junction outside any gene match. The germline V gene sets CDR1 to LGHNA and CDR2 to YNFKEQ. Spanning cysteine to phenylalanine, the CDR3 consists of 18 amino acids. Just the 54-base CDR3 DNA is kept, in frame starting at base 1.

The rearrangement combines TRBV4-2 with TRBJ2-5; 8 junctional bases match TRBD2. The sample here was non-naive T cells sorted from PBMCs, taken on the day of vaccination. Reading the label with the study, this specimen's cell subset or site is: memory T cell fraction. This TCR was recovered from a man aged 50 to 59 who received an inactivated influenza vaccine. Donor details come from another sample of the same person, matched by shared clones. This receptor has the CDR3 CASARGLSGAYTQETQYF. The DNA sequence is as follows: TGTGCCAGCGCGAGGGGACTTAGCGGGGCCTACACACAAGAGACCCAGTACTTC.